This is a list of T cell receptor beta chains from one sample in a study of shared clonotypes between healthy human individuals. Sequencing used immunoSEQ multiplex PCR; TCRdb keeps in-frame clones, though not all of them. In the table there are a few million clones, approximately 95% of which are singletons. Sequencing was carried out using naive CD4+ T cells from PBMCs. These receptors all stem from a man between 18 and 35 years old in good health. Some clones in this sample may be carry-over from other donors' samples. CDR3s include the opening cysteine and the closing phenylalanine or tryptophan. The order of the fields is CDR3 length, D gene, J gene, clone size, V gene, CDR3 DNA, CDR3 protein. A D gene is named only where the DNA matches it firmly. Size tells how often a clone was seen (once, few, many) or the class of an expanded clone, and some rows leave it out.

15 TRBD1 TRBJ2-2 NA TRBV11-2 TGTGCCAGCAGCTCGGGACAGTTTAACACCGGGGAGCTGTTTTTT CASSSGQFNTGELFF
14 NA TRBJ1-4 NA TRBV2 TGTGCCAGCACTGGGGGCCTGGCTAATGAAAAACTGTTTTTT CASTGGLANEKLFF
15 NA TRBJ2-3 NA TRBV10-3 TGTGCCATCAGTGAGTCGTCAGGGGGCACAGATACGCAGTATTTT CAISESSGGTDTQYF
13 NA TRBJ1-4 once TRBV6-1 TGTGCCAGCAGTGGGGGGTGGAATGAAAAACTGTTTTTT CASSGGWNEKLFF
15 NA TRBJ1-6 NA TRBV27 TGTGCCAGCAGCCGGGAAGGGCGTCGGAATTCACCCCTCCACTTT CASSREGRRNSPLHF
15 TRBD2 TRBJ2-3 NA TRBV2 TGTGCCAGCAGCTACGGGGAGGGTCGCACAGATACGCAGTATTTT CASSYGEGRTDTQYF
15 NA TRBJ2-7 NA TRBV7-2 TGTGCCAGCAGCCGTAGCGCTAGCGACTCCTACGAGCAGTACTTC CASSRSASDSYEQYF
11 NA TRBJ2-7 NA TRBV7-9 TGTGCCAGCAACACCGAGAGGGAGCAGTACTTC CASNTEREQYF
16 NA TRBJ1-4 NA TRBV2 TGTGCCAGCAGTCCCCGGTGGGGGTTGACTAATGAAAAACTGTTTTTT CASSPRWGLTNEKLFF
18 NA TRBJ2-2 NA TRBV5-4 TGTGCCAGCAGTACGTTGGGGGACCGGGGAGGTAGGAGCGGGGAGCTGTTTTTT CASSTLGDRGGRSGELFF
14 NA TRBJ1-1 NA TRBV18 TGTGCCAGCTCCTTTGCCGGAGCGAACACTGAAGCTTTCTTT CASSFAGANTEAFF
15 TRBD1 TRBJ2-5 NA TRBV18 TGTGCCAGCTCACTCGGGACAGGGGACCAAGAGACCCAGTACTTC CASSLGTGDQETQYF
14 NA TRBJ2-2 NA TRBV7-8 TGTGCCAGCAGGAGGGTCGGGAACACCGGGGAGCTGTTTTTT CASRRVGNTGELFF
16 NA TRBJ1-2 NA TRBV4-3 TGCGCCAGCAGCCAAGCCTTGACAGCCTCTCCCTATGGCTACACCTTC CASSQALTASPYGYTF
13 NA TRBJ1-1 NA TRBV7-9 TGTGCCAGCAGCTTTGACGGGAGGGCTGAAGCTTTCTTT CASSFDGRAEAFF
15 TRBD1 TRBJ2-7 NA TRBV19 TGTGCCAGTAGCCGGGGACAGGGGGTATCCTACGAGCAGTACTTC CASSRGQGVSYEQYF
13 TRBD1 TRBJ1-1 NA TRBV7-9 TGTGCCAGCAGCCTCGGACAGGGTCGGGTTGCTTTCTTT CASSLGQGRVAFF
14 NA TRBJ1-3 NA TRBV5-1 TGCGCCAGCAGCTTGGGCGTACGAAGAAACACCATATATTTT CASSLGVRRNTIYF
15 TRBD2 TRBJ2-5 once TRBV7-3 TGTGCCAGCAGTATCGGGACTAGCAGCCAAGAGACCCAGTACTTC CASSIGTSSQETQYF
13 TRBD2 TRBJ2-1 few TRBV4-1 TGCGCCAGCAGAGGGGAGGGCCGGAATGAGCAGTTCTTC CASRGEGRNEQFF
18 NA TRBJ2-3 NA TRBV9 TGTGCCAGCAGCCGGGGGGCTAGCGGCCTGGGAAACACAGATACGCAGTATTTT CASSRGASGLGNTDTQYF
13 NA TRBJ1-1 few TRBV29-1 TGCAGCGTTGTTTCAGGGTGGTCCACTGAAGCTTTCTTT CSVVSGWSTEAFF
16 NA TRBJ2-4 NA TRBV28 TGTGCCAGCAGTTTAGGGCACAGCACAGCCAAAAACATTCAGTACTTC CASSLGHSTAKNIQYF
13 TRBD1 TRBJ1-4 NA TRBV29-1 TGCAGCGTTGAAACAGGGGTAGACGAAAAACTGTTTTTT CSVETGVDEKLFF
15 TRBD1 TRBJ2-5 NA TRBV6-5 TGTGCCAGCAGCGACCGGACAGGGGGCCGGGAGACCCAGTACTTC CASSDRTGGRETQYF
16 NA TRBJ2-3 NA TRBV7-3 TGTGCCAGCAGCCTCAGGACAGCCTCTAGCACAGATACGCAGTATTTT CASSLRTASSTDTQYF
13 TRBD1 TRBJ2-7 NA TRBV18 TGTGCCAGCTCACCCAGGGGGCTCAACGAGCAGTACTTC CASSPRGLNEQYF
12 NA TRBJ2-5 once TRBV2 TGTGCCAGCAGTCAGTACCAAGAGACCCAGTACTTC CASSQYQETQYF
13 NA TRBJ2-5 NA TRBV30 TGTGCCTCGACCGCAGATTCTCAAGAGACCCAGTACTTC CASTADSQETQYF
15 TRBD1 TRBJ2-7 once TRBV28 TGTGCCAGCAGTCTCACCGGGACAGCCCCCTACGAGCAGTACTTC CASSLTGTAPYEQYF
15 NA TRBJ2-7 NA TRBV19 TGTGCCAGTAGTATAAGGGACCTCCAGCCCTACGAGCAGTACTTC CASSIRDLQPYEQYF
15 TRBD1 TRBJ2-1 NA TRBV5-1 TGCGCCAGCAGCCCGCCGGGACAGGGCTTTCATGAGCAGTTCTTC CASSPPGQGFHEQFF
12 NA TRBJ2-1 NA TRBV6-1 TGTGCCAGCAGCCAAACGAGCAATGAGCAGTTCTTC CASSQTSNEQFF
16 TRBD2 TRBJ2-2 NA TRBV19 TGTGCCAGTAGTAAGCTAGCGGGAGGGAAACGCGGGGAGCTGTTTTTT CASSKLAGGKRGELFF
15 TRBD2 TRBJ2-7 NA TRBV28 TGTGCCAGCAGTTTATCGGGACTAGGCCACTACGAGCAGTACTTC CASSLSGLGHYEQYF
15 NA TRBJ2-7 NA TRBV27 TGTGCCAGCAGTCCGCTGAGGAGTTATGCCTACGAGCAGTACTTC CASSPLRSYAYEQYF
16 NA TRBJ2-5 NA TRBV19 TGTGCCAGTAGGGACACTAGCTCCGGAGCTCGGGAGACCCAGTACTTC CASRDTSSGARETQYF
15 NA TRBJ2-2 NA TRBV28 TGTGCCAGCAGTTTGGTACAGCCGGTGGCCGGGGAGCTGTTTTTT CASSLVQPVAGELFF
14 NA TRBJ2-2 NA TRBV11-3 TGTGCCAGCAGCTTAGTCCCGCGGACCGGGGAGCTGTTTTTT CASSLVPRTGELFF
12 TRBD1 TRBJ1-2 NA TRBV2 TGTGCCAGCAGTGGACAGGGGTACGGCTACACCTTC CASSGQGYGYTF
15 NA TRBJ2-5 NA TRBV28 TGTGCCAGCAGTTTATTATCGGGCCAACTTGAGACCCAGTACTTC CASSLLSGQLETQYF